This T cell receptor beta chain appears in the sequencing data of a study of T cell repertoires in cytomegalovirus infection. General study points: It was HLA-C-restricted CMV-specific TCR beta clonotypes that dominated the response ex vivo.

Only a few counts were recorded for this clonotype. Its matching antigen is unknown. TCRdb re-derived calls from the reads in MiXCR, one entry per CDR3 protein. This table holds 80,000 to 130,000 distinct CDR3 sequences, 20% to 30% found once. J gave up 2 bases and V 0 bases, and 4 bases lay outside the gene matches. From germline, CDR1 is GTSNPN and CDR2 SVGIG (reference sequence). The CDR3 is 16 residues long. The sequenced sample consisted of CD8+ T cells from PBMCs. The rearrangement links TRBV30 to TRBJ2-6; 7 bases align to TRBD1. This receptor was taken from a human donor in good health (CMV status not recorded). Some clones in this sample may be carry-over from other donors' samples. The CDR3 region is CAWSVTQGAGANVLTF. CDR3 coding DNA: TGTGCCTGGAGTGTAACCCAGGGGGCTGGGGCCAACGTCCTGACTTTC.